Described below is a single TCR beta chain sequence and its context. There is no known antigen for this receptor. There are no base qualities to consult, and no much larger clone falls within one base. These data come from a study of control samples from healthy donors and cancer patients (dated by TCRdb to 2018 to 2021). The CDR3 covers 12 residues, taking in both the cysteine and the phenylalanine. The DNA shown is the 36-base CDR3, in frame from base 1. CDR1 and CDR2 were assigned from the germline V gene as ENHRY and SYGVKD. V is shortened by 4 bases, J by 3 bases, and the region joining them spans 6 bases. The method was the immunoSEQ multiplex PCR assay. Here the immuneACCESS table is served through TCRdb, limited to in-frame sequences with V and J called. Missing clones are a known gap in these copies; in checked studies unresolved V genes cover under half, and the rest lacks a known reason. The sample includes approximately 150,000 clones, with 91% observed a single time. The top ten hold just over 2% of the sample.

The clonotype originates from a woman between 40 and 55 years old in good health. The chain employs TRBV10-3 and TRBJ1-2; the D gene is not confidently resolved. Sequenced input: blood. The CDR3 protein: CAISVQDYGYTF. The nucleotide sequence reads TGTGCCATCAGTGTTCAGGACTATGGCTACACCTTC.